This T cell receptor (beta chain) was retrieved from a study of T-cell reconstitution after alpha-beta-depleted transplantation in children (dated by TCRdb to the mid-2010s). Notes on the research overall: Using TCR repertoire profiling, the study quantitatively followed how T-cell immune reconstitution unfolded in children after TCRalphabeta/CD19-depleted allogeneic hematopoietic cell transplantation.

About this clonotype itself: The antigen it recognizes is unknown. No much larger clonotype is one base removed from it; base qualities were not supplied.

Receptors were amplified or captured by PCR. Sequenced using an Illumina HiSeq 2500. Molecular barcoding was employed in the preparation of TCR libraries, with unique molecular identifiers being used to normalize TCRbeta repertoire quantification. Starting from the raw public reads, TCRdb applied fastp trimming at Q25, assembled clones with MiXCR and retained in-frame beta chains. Here each entry gathers all rows of one CDR3 protein and keeps the most common genes and DNA. Present in this sample are approximately 1,000,000 distinct CDR3 sequences, about 29% of which were seen just once. The ten largest clonotypes hold 28% of the sample. What the treatment or condition label conveys for this sample: allogeneic hematopoietic cell transplantation with graft depleted of TCRalphabeta T cells and CD19 B cells. TCRalphabeta/CD19-depleted allogeneic hematopoietic cell grafts were given to the transplant recipients, all of whom were children.

Results the study describes overall, beyond this receptor: The apparently early alphabetaT-cell count recovery about two months after transplant was reportedly dependent on only several hundred rapidly expanded clones derived from non-depleted graft cells. In some patients, the high TCRbeta diversity seen at day 60 was put down to recipient T cells and intrathymic progenitors that had survived conditioning. Over the following months the frequencies of hyperexpanded clones went down, and after one year T-cell counts and TCRbeta diversity were mostly credited to newly produced T cells.

Sequences were derived from PBMCs, mostly from graft donor cells, sampled 360 days after TCRalphabeta/CD19-depleted stem cell transplant. The clonotype was recovered from a boy under three years old who had a stem cell transplant for SCID, so the T cells may come from the graft donor.

The bases read TGTGCCAGCAGCCTTCGCCAGGCACAGGGTAGGCATGAGCAGTTCTTC. The encoded protein is CASSLRQAQGRHEQFF. The sequence joins TRBV4-2 to TRBJ2-1; TRBD1 is perhaps the D gene, given 6 matching bases. V is cut by 4 bases and J by 8 bases, and the space between the germline ends is 21 bases. Sequences LGHNA (CDR1) and YNFKEQ (CDR2) are obtained from the germline V gene. Reading from cysteine to phenylalanine, the CDR3 counts 16 amino acids. CDR3 DNA only is kept here, 48 bases in frame from base 1.